The source of this T cell receptor (beta chain) is a study of T cells in Graves' hyperthyroidism and ophthalmopathy. The CDR3 sequence is 15 residues long. V was clipped by 0 bases and J by 6 bases, with 16 bases between them. Looked up from germline, CDR1 is SGHRS and CDR2 is YFSETQ. Whole-study findings and limits: Within blood appeared most thyroid clonotypes that had expanded above 0.001. Onset of ophthalmopathy came a median 6.5 months after the model predicted it.

Ophthalmopathy patients all had a Clinical Activity Score of at least 3, a NOSPECS grade of at least 4 and disease under 3 months old. Uncontrolled infection, other autoimmune disease, pregnancy or lactation barred patients from enrollment. RNA transcripts were the template for amplifying TCR beta CDR3 regions. An initial round of RT-PCR targeting the TCR CDR3 relied on the HTBI primer set. TCRdb called the multiplex PCR reads again in MiXCR, with one record for every CDR3 protein. The sample carries around 540,000 distinct CDR3 sequences, around 15% recorded once. As regards this clonotype: Its antigen is still unknown.

The sequenced sample consisted of blood. The receptor comes from a woman in her 30s with Graves' ophthalmopathy. This rearrangement joins TRBV5-1 to TRBJ2-7; D gene unclear. This CDR3 reads CASSLDVTPKFEQYF. CDR3 DNA: TGCGCCAGCAGCTTGGACGTGACTCCAAAGTTCGAGCAGTACTTC.